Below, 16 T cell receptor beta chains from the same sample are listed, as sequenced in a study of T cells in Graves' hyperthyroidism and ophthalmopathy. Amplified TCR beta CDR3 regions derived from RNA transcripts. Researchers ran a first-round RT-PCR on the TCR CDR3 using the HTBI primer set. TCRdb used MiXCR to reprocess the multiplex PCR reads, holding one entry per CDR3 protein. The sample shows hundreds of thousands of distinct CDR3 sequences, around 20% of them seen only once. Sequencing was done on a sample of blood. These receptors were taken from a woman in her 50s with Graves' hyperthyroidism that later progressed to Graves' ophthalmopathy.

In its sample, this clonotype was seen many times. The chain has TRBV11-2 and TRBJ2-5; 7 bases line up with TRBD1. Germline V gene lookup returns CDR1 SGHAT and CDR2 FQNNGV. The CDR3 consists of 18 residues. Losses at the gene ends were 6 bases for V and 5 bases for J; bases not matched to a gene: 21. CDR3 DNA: TGTGCCAGCAGTCCCACAGGGGCCAGTTTTGTCCCGGGCGAGACCCAGTACTTC. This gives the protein CASSPTGASFVPGETQYF.

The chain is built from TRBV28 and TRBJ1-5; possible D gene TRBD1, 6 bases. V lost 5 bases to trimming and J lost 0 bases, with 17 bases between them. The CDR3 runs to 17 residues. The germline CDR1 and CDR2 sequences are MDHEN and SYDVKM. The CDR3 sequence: CASSGTGFSHSNQPQHF. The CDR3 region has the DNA TGTGCCAGCAGTGGAACAGGGTTCTCGCATAGCAATCAGCCCCAGCATTTT.

DNA of the CDR3: TGTGCCAGCAGTGACTCGCAACTCAGCTCCTACGAGCAGTACTTC. Translation gives CASSDSQLSSYEQYF. The chain carries TRBV2 and TRBJ2-7, with D hard to call. Germline loops: CDR1 SNHLY, CDR2 FYNNEI. The CDR3 has 15 residues. The V and J ends lost 3 bases and 0 bases respectively, with 12 bases between them.

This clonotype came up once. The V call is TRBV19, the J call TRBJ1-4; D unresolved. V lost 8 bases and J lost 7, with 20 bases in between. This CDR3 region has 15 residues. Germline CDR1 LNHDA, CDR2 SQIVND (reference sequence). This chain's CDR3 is CASQPGPGPAEKLFF. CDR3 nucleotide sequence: TGTGCCAGTCAACCGGGCCCCGGGCCGGCTGAAAAACTGTTTTTT. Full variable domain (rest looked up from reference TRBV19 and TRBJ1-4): DGGITQSPKYLFRKEGQNVTLSCEQNLNHDAMYWYRQDPGQGLRLIYYSQIVNDFQKGDIAEGYSVSREKKESFPLTVTSAQKNPTAFYLCASQPGPGPAEKLFFGSGTQLSVL.

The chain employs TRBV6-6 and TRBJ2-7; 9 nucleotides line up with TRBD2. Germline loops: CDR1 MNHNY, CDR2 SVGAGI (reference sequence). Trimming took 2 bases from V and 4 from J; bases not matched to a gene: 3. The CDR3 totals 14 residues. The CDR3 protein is CASSYAAGGYEQYF. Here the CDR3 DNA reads TGTGCCAGCAGTTACGCAGCGGGGGGTTACGAGCAGTACTTC.

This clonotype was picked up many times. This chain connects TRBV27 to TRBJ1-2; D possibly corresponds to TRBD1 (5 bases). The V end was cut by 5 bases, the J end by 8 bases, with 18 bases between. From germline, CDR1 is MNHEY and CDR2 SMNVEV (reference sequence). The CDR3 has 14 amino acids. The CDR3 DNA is TGTGCCAGCAGTCCCCGGGACCTACTAAACGGCTACACCTTC. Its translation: CASSPRDLLNGYTF.

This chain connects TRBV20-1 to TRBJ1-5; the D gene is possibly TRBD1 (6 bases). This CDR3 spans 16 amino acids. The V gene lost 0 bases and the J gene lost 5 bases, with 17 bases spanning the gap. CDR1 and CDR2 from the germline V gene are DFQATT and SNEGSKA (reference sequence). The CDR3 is CSARDLGGSGDQPQHF. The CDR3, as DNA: TGCAGTGCTAGAGATCTAGGGGGGTCCGGTGATCAGCCCCAGCATTTT.

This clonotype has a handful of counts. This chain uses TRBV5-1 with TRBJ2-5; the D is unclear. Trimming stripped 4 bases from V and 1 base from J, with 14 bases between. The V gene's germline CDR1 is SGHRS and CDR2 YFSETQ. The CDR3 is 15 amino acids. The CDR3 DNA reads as TGCGCCAGCAGCACCCCGGGCCGTCCCCAAGAGACCCAGTACTTC. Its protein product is CASSTPGRPQETQYF.

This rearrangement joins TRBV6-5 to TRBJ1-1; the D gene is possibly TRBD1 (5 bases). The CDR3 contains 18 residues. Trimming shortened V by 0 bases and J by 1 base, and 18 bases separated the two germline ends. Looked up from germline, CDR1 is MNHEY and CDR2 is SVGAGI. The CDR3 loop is CASSYSLRGAYGNTEAFF. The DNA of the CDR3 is TGTGCCAGCAGTTACTCCCTCAGAGGGGCTTACGGGAACACTGAAGCTTTCTTT.

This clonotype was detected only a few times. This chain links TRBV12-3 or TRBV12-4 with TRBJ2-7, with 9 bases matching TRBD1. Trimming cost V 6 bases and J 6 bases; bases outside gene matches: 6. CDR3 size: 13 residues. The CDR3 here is CASSLTGGVEQYF. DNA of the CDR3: TGTGCCAGCAGCTTGACAGGGGGGGTCGAGCAGTACTTC.

As DNA, the CDR3 is TGCAGTGCTAGAGAAAAGTCAGGGCCTAATGAAAAACTGTTTTTT. Its translation: CSAREKSGPNEKLFF. The chain links TRBV20-1 to TRBJ1-4; tentative D call: TRBD1 (5 bases). CDR3 length: 15 residues. Deletions cut 0 bases from V and 3 bases from J, with 11 bases between. Looked up from germline, CDR1 is DFQATT and CDR2 is SNEGSKA (reference sequence).

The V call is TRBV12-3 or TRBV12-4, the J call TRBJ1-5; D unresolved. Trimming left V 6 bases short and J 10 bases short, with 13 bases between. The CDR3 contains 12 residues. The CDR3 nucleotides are TGTGCCAGCAGCCCTGGTCCCGTTCCCCAGCATTTT. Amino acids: CASSPGPVPQHF.

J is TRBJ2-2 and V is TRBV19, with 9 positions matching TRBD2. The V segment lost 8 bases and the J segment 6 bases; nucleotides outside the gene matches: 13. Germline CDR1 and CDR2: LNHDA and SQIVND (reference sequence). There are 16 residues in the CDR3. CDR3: CASVPPGGGAPGELFF. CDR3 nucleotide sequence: TGTGCCAGTGTCCCCCCGGGCGGGGGGGCCCCCGGGGAGCTGTTTTTT.

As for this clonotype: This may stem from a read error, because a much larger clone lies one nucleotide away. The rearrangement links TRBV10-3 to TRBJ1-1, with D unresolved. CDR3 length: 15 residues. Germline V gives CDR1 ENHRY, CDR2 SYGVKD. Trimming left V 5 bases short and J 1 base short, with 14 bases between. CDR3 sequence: CAISSFGSGNTEAFF. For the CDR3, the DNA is TGTGCCATCAGTTCCTTTGGGAGCGGGAACACTGAAGCTTTCTTT.

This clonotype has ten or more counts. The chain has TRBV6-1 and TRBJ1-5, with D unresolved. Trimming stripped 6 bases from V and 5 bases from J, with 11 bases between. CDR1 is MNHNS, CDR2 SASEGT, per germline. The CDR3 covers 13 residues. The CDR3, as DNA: TGTGCCAGCAGCCCTAGGGATGATCAGCCCCAGCATTTT. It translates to CASSPRDDQPQHF.

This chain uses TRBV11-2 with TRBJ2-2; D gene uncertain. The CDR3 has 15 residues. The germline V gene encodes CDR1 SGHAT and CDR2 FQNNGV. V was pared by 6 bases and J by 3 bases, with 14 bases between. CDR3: CASSHDSGDTGELFF. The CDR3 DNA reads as TGTGCCAGCAGTCATGACTCGGGTGACACCGGGGAGCTGTTTTTT.